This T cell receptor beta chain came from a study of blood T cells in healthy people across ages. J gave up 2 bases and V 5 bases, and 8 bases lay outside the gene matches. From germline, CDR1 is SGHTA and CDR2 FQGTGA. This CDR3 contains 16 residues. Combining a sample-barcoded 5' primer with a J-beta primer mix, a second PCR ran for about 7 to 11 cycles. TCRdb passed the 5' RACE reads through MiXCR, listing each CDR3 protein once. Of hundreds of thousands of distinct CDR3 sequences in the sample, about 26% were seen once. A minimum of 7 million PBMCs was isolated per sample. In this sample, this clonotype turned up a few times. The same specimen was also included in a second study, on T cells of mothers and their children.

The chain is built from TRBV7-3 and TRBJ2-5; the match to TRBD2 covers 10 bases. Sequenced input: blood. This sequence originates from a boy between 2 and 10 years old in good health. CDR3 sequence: CASSPLASGGQETQYF. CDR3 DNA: TGTGCCAGCAGCCCCCTGGCTAGCGGGGGACAAGAGACCCAGTACTTC. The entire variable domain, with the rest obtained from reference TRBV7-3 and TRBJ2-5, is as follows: GAGVSQTPSNKVTEKGKYVELRCDPISGHTALYWYRQSLGQGPEFLIYFQGTGAADDSGLPNDRFFAVRPEGSVSTLKIQRTERGDSAVYLCASSPLASGGQETQYFGPGTRLLVL.